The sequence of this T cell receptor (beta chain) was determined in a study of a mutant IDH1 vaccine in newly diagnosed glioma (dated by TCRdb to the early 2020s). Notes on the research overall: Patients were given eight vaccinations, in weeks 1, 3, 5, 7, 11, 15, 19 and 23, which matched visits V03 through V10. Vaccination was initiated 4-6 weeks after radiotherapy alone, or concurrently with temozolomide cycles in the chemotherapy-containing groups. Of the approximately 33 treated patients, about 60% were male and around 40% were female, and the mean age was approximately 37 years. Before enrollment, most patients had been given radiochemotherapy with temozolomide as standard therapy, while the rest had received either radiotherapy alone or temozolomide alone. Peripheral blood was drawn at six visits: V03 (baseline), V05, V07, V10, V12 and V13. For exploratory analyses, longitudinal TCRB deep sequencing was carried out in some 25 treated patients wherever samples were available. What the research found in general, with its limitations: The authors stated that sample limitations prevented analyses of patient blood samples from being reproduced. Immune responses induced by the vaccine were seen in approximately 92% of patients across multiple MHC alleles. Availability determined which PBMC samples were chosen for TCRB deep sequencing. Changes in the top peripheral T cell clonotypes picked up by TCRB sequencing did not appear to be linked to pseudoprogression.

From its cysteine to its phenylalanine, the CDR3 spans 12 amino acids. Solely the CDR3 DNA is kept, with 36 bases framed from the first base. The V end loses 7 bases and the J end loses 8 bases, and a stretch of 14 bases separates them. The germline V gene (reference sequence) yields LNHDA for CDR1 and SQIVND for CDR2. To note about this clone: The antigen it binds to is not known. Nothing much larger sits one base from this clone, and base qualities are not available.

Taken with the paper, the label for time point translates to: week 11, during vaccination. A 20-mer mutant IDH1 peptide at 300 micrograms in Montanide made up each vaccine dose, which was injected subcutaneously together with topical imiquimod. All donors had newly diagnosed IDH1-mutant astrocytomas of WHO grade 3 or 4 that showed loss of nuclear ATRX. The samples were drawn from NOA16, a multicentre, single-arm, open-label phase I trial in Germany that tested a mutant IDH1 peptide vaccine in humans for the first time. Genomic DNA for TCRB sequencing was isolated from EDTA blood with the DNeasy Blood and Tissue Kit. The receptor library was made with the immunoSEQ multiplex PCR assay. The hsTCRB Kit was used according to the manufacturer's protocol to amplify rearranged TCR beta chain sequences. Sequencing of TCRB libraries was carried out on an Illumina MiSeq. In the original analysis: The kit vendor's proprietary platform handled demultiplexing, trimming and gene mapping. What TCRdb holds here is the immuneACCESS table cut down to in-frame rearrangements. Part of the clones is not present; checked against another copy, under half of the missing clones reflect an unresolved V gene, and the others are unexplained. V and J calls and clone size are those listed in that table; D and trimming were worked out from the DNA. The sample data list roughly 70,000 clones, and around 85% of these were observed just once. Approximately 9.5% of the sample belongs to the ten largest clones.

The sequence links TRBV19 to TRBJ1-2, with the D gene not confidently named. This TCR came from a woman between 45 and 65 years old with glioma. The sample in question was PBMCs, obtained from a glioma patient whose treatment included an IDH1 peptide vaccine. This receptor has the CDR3 CASISDQRGYTF. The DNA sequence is TGTGCCAGTATCTCAGATCAAAGGGGCTACACCTTC.